The present entry profiles one T cell receptor (beta chain) with its context. Source study methods: Quantification of nucleated cells was approximated via reference gene primer amplification. Generated by immunoSEQ multiplex PCR, the TCRdb table keeps only in-frame clones and is missing some. V and J calls and clone size are those listed in that table; D and trimming were worked out from the DNA. The table includes approximately 350,000 clones, roughly nine tenths detected once. These data come from a study of blood T cell repertoires in COVID-19. Enrolled through a virtual design, the participants were between 18 and 89 years of age and came from about two dozen US areas. Cohort placement rested on clinical history that participants reported themselves. Symptom resolution, clearance, or two negative PCRs marked the recovered donors of Cohort 3. The CDR3 is made up of 14 amino acids. With 4 bases removed from V and 3 bases from J, the gap between germline ends came to 11 bases. CDR1 and CDR2 (germline): SGHNT, YYREEE (reference sequence).

Sequencing used PBMCs or T cells enriched from blood (not recorded which). This TCR was recovered from a young man who had recovered from COVID-19. The chain links TRBV5-4 to TRBJ1-5, with D uncertain. The CDR3 region is CASSPGGDNQPQHF. CDR3 nucleotide sequence: TGTGCCAGCAGCCCGGGTGGTGACAATCAGCCCCAGCATTTT.